Below, 21 T cell receptor beta chains from the same sample are listed, as sequenced in a study of Graves' ophthalmopathy and Graves' hyperthyroidism. Investigators amplified TCR beta CDR3 regions from RNA transcripts. After a first-round RT-PCR with HTBI primers, a second-round multiplex PCR was run. Using its own MiXCR run on the multiplex PCR reads, TCRdb lists one record per CDR3 protein. The profile shows about 400,000 distinct CDR3 sequences, around 21% of them singletons. Sequenced: peripheral blood. The origin of the receptors is a woman younger than 35 with stable Graves' hyperthyroidism.

This clonotype has ten or more counts. The V call is TRBV6-2 or TRBV6-3, the J call TRBJ2-7, with 7 bases that match TRBD2. CDR3 size: 14 residues. J lost 6 bases, V lost 6 bases, and 11 bases had no gene match. In germline, CDR1 is MNHEY, CDR2 SVGEGT. The CDR3 nucleotides are TGTGCCAGCAGCAGGACTAGAGGAGCTGCCGAGCAGTACTTC. Protein product: CASSRTRGAAEQYF.

The CDR3 protein is CATSDSTQPGHLNQETQYF. The DNA of the CDR3 is TGTGCCACCAGTGATTCTACTCAACCGGGACACTTAAACCAAGAGACCCAGTACTTC. J is TRBJ2-5 and V is TRBV24-1; the D gene is possibly TRBD1 (6 bases). Germline-derived CDR1 and CDR2 are KGHDR and SFDVKD. CDR3 length: 19 amino acids. V gave up 2 bases and J gave up 0 bases, with 21 bases separating them.

This clonotype was seen repeatedly, ten times or more. V usage is TRBV7-2 and J usage is TRBJ2-5, with 10 bases that match TRBD2. Germline values: CDR1 SGHTA, CDR2 FQGNSA. V lost 0 bases and J lost 5; bases outside the gene matches: 6. The CDR3 covers 16 residues. The CDR3, as DNA: TGTGCCAGCAGCTTAGCAGTAGCGGGAGGTGGGGAGACCCAGTACTTC. Translation gives CASSLAVAGGGETQYF.

There are many counts of this clonotype. The rearrangement joins TRBV27 to TRBJ2-7; 7 nucleotides agree with TRBD2. The V and J ends lost 10 bases and 2 bases, in that order; junction bases with no gene match: 14. This CDR3 has 15 amino acids. Germline CDR1 is MNHEY and CDR2 is SMNVEV (reference sequence). CDR3 region: CATGLVGRGTYEQYF. The CDR3 DNA is TGTGCCACCGGACTAGTCGGTAGAGGTACCTACGAGCAGTACTTC.

The sample holds many counts of this clonotype. The rearrangement uses TRBV2 and TRBJ2-7; D may be TRBD2 (6 bases). Germline CDR1 SNHLY, CDR2 FYNNEI. The CDR3 spans 13 residues. V dropped 8 bases and J dropped 3 bases, with 14 bases sitting between them. For the CDR3, the DNA is TGTGCCAGCGAGCGGGCAGGGTTCTACGAGCAGTACTTC. It is translated as CASERAGFYEQYF.

On this clonotype: At one of its ends the junction is not consistent with the germline gene, which may arise from a read error. This sequence joins TRBV11-2 and TRBJ1-6; D gene ambiguous. CDR1 and CDR2 from the germline V gene are SGHAT and FQNNGV. The CDR3 is 13 residues long. The CDR3 DNA reads TGTGTCAGCTTATGGACTTCTAATTCACCCCTCCACTTT. Protein sequence: CVSLWTSNSPLHF. The whole variable domain, filled in from reference TRBV11-2 and TRBJ1-6, reads EAGVAQSPRYKIIEKRQSVAFWCNPISGHATLYWYQQILGQGPKLLIQFQNNGVVDDSQLPKDRFSAERLKGVDSTLKIQPAKLEDSAVYLCVSLWTSNSPLHFGNGTRLTVT.

This clonotype was observed at least ten times. A junction end diverges from the germline sequence, so it may reflect a read error. This rearrangement joins TRBV20-1 to TRBJ2-2, with D possibly matching TRBD2 (5 bases). Per the germline V gene, CDR1 is DFQATT and CDR2 is SNEGSKA (reference sequence). CDR3 length equals 13 residues. Here the CDR3 reads CSAYRTSAGELSF. DNA of the CDR3: TGCAGTGCTTATCGGACCAGCGCCGGGGAGCTGTCTTTT.

This clonotype came up many times. This chain connects TRBV5-1 to TRBJ2-7; maybe TRBD2 (6 bases). Trimming stripped 1 base from V and 3 bases from J, with 11 bases between. The V gene's germline CDR1 is SGHRS and CDR2 YFSETQ. The CDR3 covers 14 residues. The CDR3 sequence: CASSLRQGGYEQYF. DNA of the CDR3: TGCGCCAGCAGCTTGAGGCAGGGAGGCTACGAGCAGTACTTC. The full variable domain, rest sourced from reference TRBV5-1 and TRBJ2-7, is KAGVTQTPRYLIKTRGQQVTLSCSPISGHRSVSWYQQTPGQGLQFLFEYFSETQRNKGNFPGRFSGRQFSNSRSEMNVSTLELGDSALYLCASSLRQGGYEQYFGPGTRLTVT.

V usage is TRBV9 and J usage is TRBJ2-7, with D perhaps matching TRBD1 (5 bases). With 4 bases removed from V and 3 bases from J, the gap between germline ends came to 14 bases. This CDR3 contains 14 residues. The germline V gene has CDR1 SGDLS and CDR2 YYNGEE. The CDR3 coding sequence is TGTGCCAGCAGCAGGGGTCCCGATCTCTACGAGCAGTACTTC. Protein: CASSRGPDLYEQYF.

This clonotype occurred many times. This chain connects TRBV29-1 to TRBJ1-3, with D tentatively TRBD1 (6 bases). The germline V gene encodes CDR1 SQVTM and CDR2 ANQGSEA. V gave up 2 bases and J gave up 8 bases, with 7 bases separating them. This CDR3 is built from 11 residues. The CDR3 nucleotides read TGCAGCGTTGAAAAGGGGGACACCATATATTTT. Translation: CSVEKGDTIYF.

At least ten counts were recorded for this clonotype. J is TRBJ1-2 and V is TRBV19; 7 nucleotides match TRBD1. The CDR3 consists of 13 residues. CDR1 is LNHDA and CDR2 is SQIVND in the germline V gene (reference sequence). Trimming took 9 bases from V and 1 from J; bases not matched to a gene: 5. The CDR3 DNA follows: TGTGCCAGCACCCGGGACAGTAACTATGGCTACACCTTC. Protein sequence: CASTRDSNYGYTF.

This clonotype came up many times. The chain carries TRBV5-1 and TRBJ2-5; 11 bases align to TRBD2. This CDR3 has 18 residues. The germline CDR1 and CDR2 sequences are SGHRS and YFSETQ. The trim removed 2 bases at V and 2 bases at J, leaving 11 bases unmatched. The CDR3 loop reads CASSLFSTSGMRQETQYF. CDR3 nucleotide sequence: TGCGCCAGCAGCTTATTTTCGACTAGCGGGATGAGACAAGAGACCCAGTACTTC.

This clonotype was counted many times. CDR3 coding DNA: TGTGCCAGCAGTTACTCATGGAGCTCCTACGAGCAGTACTTC. Translation: CASSYSWSSYEQYF. The chain joins TRBV6-5 to TRBJ2-7; D unresolved. Trimming shortened V by 0 bases and J by 0 bases, and 6 bases separated the two germline ends. This CDR3 comprises 14 residues. The germline V gene encodes CDR1 MNHEY and CDR2 SVGAGI.

V gene TRBV19 combines with J gene TRBJ2-2; the D call may be TRBD1 or TRBD2 (5 bases each). V was clipped by 6 bases and J by 7 bases, with 27 bases between them. CDR3 length equals 18 residues. CDR1 is LNHDA, CDR2 SQIVND, per germline (reference sequence). CDR3 coding DNA: TGTGCCAGTAGGGCGATCAGGGTCCAGAGGAGGTTCGGCGGGGAGCTGTTTTTT. Translated: CASRAIRVQRRFGGELFF.

This clonotype came up many times. The genes are TRBV7-9 and TRBJ2-7, with TRBD1 matching over 7 bases. The V gene end was trimmed by 5 bases and the J gene end by 2 bases; junction bases not matched to a gene: 6. The CDR3 runs to 14 residues. The V gene's germline CDR1 is SEHNR and CDR2 FQNEAQ (reference sequence). CDR3 in DNA: TGTGCCAGCAGCCCGGACAGGACCACCTACGAGCAGTACTTC. Translating it yields CASSPDRTTYEQYF.

This clonotype has only one observation. J is TRBJ1-1 and V is TRBV12-3 or TRBV12-4, with 11 bases lining up with TRBD1. The CDR3 covers 17 residues. V gave up 7 bases and J gave up 0 bases; unmatched junction bases: 10. As DNA, the CDR3 is TGTGCCAGCACCCCCTCGGGACAGGGGGATATGAACACTGAAGCTTTCTTT. It specifies CASTPSGQGDMNTEAFF.

This clonotype showed up many times. This sequence joins TRBV24-1 and TRBJ2-5; no clear D gene. The V gene lost 0 bases and the J gene lost 0 bases, with 7 bases spanning the gap. The CDR3 extends over 15 amino acids. Germline CDR1 is KGHDR and CDR2 is SFDVKD. The CDR3 loop reads CATSDLQQHQETQYF. The CDR3 nucleotides read TGTGCCACCAGTGATTTGCAGCAGCACCAAGAGACCCAGTACTTC.

The chain joins TRBV6-1 to TRBJ2-5; D gene ambiguous. The CDR3 covers 13 residues. Germline CDR1 reads MNHNS; CDR2 reads SASEGT. V was shortened by 0 bases and J by 5 bases, with 7 bases between the two germline ends. DNA for the CDR3: TGTGCCAGCAGTGAAGCGCTTCCGGAGACCCAGTACTTC. Protein sequence: CASSEALPETQYF.

The J gene is TRBJ1-1, the V gene TRBV10-3, with a weak D call TRBD1 (5 bases). V was pared by 0 bases and J by 4 bases, with 9 bases between. Germline V lookup: CDR1 ENHRY, CDR2 SYGVKD. The CDR3 loop spans 14 amino acids. For the CDR3, the DNA is TGTGCCATCAGTGAGTCAGGGCAGGGCACTGAAGCTTTCTTT. This encodes CAISESGQGTEAFF.

This clonotype has a count of ten or more. J is TRBJ2-7 and V is TRBV14, with D unclear. The CDR3 sequence is 17 residues long. V was shortened by 1 base and J by 0 bases, with 16 bases between the two germline ends. The V gene's germline CDR1 is SGHDN and CDR2 FVKESK. CDR3 DNA: TGTGCCAGCAGCCAAGTACCATCACCTGCCCCCTCCTACGAGCAGTACTTC. Protein sequence: CASSQVPSPAPSYEQYF.

The table lists this clonotype with a few counts. J is TRBJ2-7 and V is TRBV3-1; 7 bases line up with TRBD1. CDR1 is LGHDT, CDR2 YNNKEL, per germline (reference sequence). The CDR3 is 15 amino acids. V lost 4 bases and J lost 3; bases outside the gene matches: 9. The CDR3 loop is CASSPRDRPGYEQYF. In DNA, the CDR3 is TGTGCCAGCAGCCCTCGGGACAGACCGGGCTACGAGCAGTACTTC.